This TCR beta chain was identified during a study of sequential checkpoint blockade in melanoma. Study in general: Each arm's sequence ended with maintenance nivolumab.

TCRdb keeps only in-frame clones here, not all; method: immunoSEQ multiplex PCR. This table has 5,000 to 5,500 clones, around four fifths appearing once. Treatment described: randomized to nivolumab then ipilimumab (arm A) or the reverse (arm B). Live CD3+CD8+ CD19− CD56− cells were sorted from PBMCs. J was trimmed by 3 bases and V by 8 bases; bases with no gene match: 8. CDR1 and CDR2 from the germline V gene are MNHEY and SMNVEV (reference sequence). The CDR3 runs 14 residues. The rearrangement links TRBV27 to TRBJ1-2; TRBD1 matches 8 bases. This sequence originates from a human donor with melanoma. Sample: CD8+ T cells sorted from blood (inferred from file names), taken from a patient given nivolumab and ipilimumab in sequence. The CDR3 loop reads CASGRAGGHYGYTF. CDR3 coding DNA: TGTGCCAGCGGACGGGCAGGGGGCCACTATGGCTACACCTTC.